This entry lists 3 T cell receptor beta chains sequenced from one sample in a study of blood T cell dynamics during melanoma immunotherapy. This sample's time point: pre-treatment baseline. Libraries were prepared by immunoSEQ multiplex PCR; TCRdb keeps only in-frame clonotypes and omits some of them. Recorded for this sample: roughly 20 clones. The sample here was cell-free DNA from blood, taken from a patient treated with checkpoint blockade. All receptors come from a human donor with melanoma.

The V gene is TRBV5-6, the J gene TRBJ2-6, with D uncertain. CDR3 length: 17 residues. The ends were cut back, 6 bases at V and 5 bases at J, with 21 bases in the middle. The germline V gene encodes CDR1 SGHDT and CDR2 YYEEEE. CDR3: CASICAISQSRANVLTF. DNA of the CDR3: TGTGCCAGCATCTGTGCAATATCACAAAGTCGGGCCAACGTCCTGACTTTC.

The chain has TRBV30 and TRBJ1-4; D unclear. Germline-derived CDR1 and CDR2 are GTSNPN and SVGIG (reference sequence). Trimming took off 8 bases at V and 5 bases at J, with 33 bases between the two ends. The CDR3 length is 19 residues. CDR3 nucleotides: TGTGCCCGGGCGGAAGGGCCGGCTGGATTATCCCGGCGAAATGAAAAACTGTTTTTT. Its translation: CARAEGPAGLSRRNEKLFF.

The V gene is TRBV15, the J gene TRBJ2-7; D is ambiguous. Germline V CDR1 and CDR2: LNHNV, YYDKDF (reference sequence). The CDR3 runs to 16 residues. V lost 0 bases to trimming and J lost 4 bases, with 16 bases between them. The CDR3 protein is CATSRDRGTDGYEQYF. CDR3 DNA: TGTGCCACCAGCAGAGATAGAGGAACTGACGGATACGAGCAGTACTTC. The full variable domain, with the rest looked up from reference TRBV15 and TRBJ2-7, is DAMVIQNPRYQVTQFGKPVTLSCSQTLNHNVMYWYQQKSSQAPKLLFHYYDKDFNNEADTPDNFQSRRPNTSFCFLDIRSPGLGDTAMYLCATSRDRGTDGYEQYFGPGTRLTVT.